This is a list of T cell receptor beta chains from one sample in a study of T cell responses to AZD1222 COVID-19 vaccine. Here immunoSEQ multiplex PCR was the method, and the copy in TCRdb shows in-frame clones only, minus some. The data hold 120,000 to 150,000 clones, with 75% to 95% observed a single time. Material: peripheral blood, obtained on day 0 of MenACWY control vaccination. These receptor sequences come from an adult in good health. The CDR3 runs from the conserved cysteine through the conserved F or W. The D gene is left open where the match is weak.

J gene	D gene	V gene	CDR3 protein
TRBJ1-1	NA	TRBV10-2	CASSDRTTEAFF
TRBJ2-2	NA	TRBV5-1	CASSLGTRGTGELFF
TRBJ2-7	TRBD1	TRBV5-6	CASSLVYSGQAYEQYF
TRBJ2-7	NA	TRBV14	CASSQVAVHLYEQYF
TRBJ2-2	NA	TRBV7-3	CASSLRRAGELFF
TRBJ1-5	NA	TRBV11-2	CASSPGLADHQPQHF
TRBJ2-7	NA	TRBV7-2	CASSSDGSSYEQYF
TRBJ1-1	NA	TRBV7-9	CASSPPGRQANTEAFF
TRBJ2-2	NA	TRBV24-1	CATSDSRTSTGELFF
TRBJ2-2	TRBD2	TRBV7-3	CASSLISGSGELFF
TRBJ2-7	TRBD1	TRBV10-3	CAISEPTGGRYEQYF
TRBJ1-1	TRBD1	TRBV7-9	CASSPGGQGNVMNTEAFF
TRBJ2-1	TRBD1	TRBV15	CATSRQGTGVNEQFF
TRBJ1-4	NA	TRBV3-1/TRBV3-2	CASSQKGAIEKLFF
TRBJ1-2	NA	TRBV7-2	CASSLDGAGDYGYTF
TRBJ2-3	NA	TRBV29-1	CSVEPLRRSGADTQYF
TRBJ2-5	NA	TRBV28	CASSSGGEGETQYF
TRBJ2-1	NA	TRBV11-2	CASSLKSSWVVDPYNEQFF
TRBJ2-7	TRBD1	TRBV19	CASGSGTGSYEQYF
TRBJ1-1	TRBD1	TRBV23-1	CASRPPGQGPYYSYMNTEAFF
TRBJ2-7	NA	TRBV16	CASSRTGGSSYEQYF
TRBJ1-6	NA	TRBV9	CASRTDFGSPLHF
TRBJ2-5	NA	TRBV7-3	CASSFGEGETQYF
TRBJ2-3	NA	TRBV13	CASSFLLAKDTQYF
TRBJ2-7	NA	TRBV11-3	CASSLAGGSYEQYF
TRBJ1-2	TRBD1	TRBV2	CASMRGTVYGYTF